Below are 5 T cell receptor beta chains sequenced from a single sample in a study of spatial heterogeneity in lung cancer. In TCRdb, the 5' RACE reads were re-called with MiXCR into one record per CDR3 protein. The sample lists about 120,000 distinct CDR3 sequences; 12% were seen once. Time point given: blood at routine non-recurrence follow-up after resection. The study sequenced unsorted whole RNA from tumor, nontumor lung or frozen PBMC. Sample: PBMCs, taken at follow-up. The receptor source for this set is a male donor with early-stage non-small cell lung cancer.

This clonotype was observed many times. This rearrangement joins TRBV28 to TRBJ1-3; D is perhaps TRBD1 (5 bases). The V end lost 6 bases, the J end lost 0 bases, and 15 bases lay between the germline ends. This CDR3 has 16 residues. Germline V gene data show CDR1 as MDHEN and CDR2 as SYDVKM. CDR3 residues: CASSSGFRSSGNTIYF. In nucleotides, the CDR3 is TGTGCCAGCAGCTCAGGGTTCCGGAGCTCTGGAAACACCATATATTTT.

The table lists this clonotype with many counts. This sequence joins TRBV20-1 and TRBJ1-2; D gene uncertain. This CDR3 is built from 13 residues. V lost 7 bases and J lost 2, with 14 bases in between. Looked up from germline, CDR1 is DFQATT and CDR2 is SNEGSKA (reference sequence). The CDR3 DNA sequence: TGCAGTGTCAAAGTCCCGTCGAACTATGGCTACACCTTC. Its protein product is CSVKVPSNYGYTF.

This clonotype was observed at least ten times. The chain has TRBV29-1 and TRBJ2-5; 8 bases are shared with TRBD1. V shed 3 bases and J 0 bases; nucleotides not matched to a gene: 6. Germline CDR1 SQVTM, CDR2 ANQGSEA. CDR3 length: 15 amino acids. The CDR3 DNA sequence: TGCAGCGTTGATGGACAGGGCCCTAACCAAGAGACCCAGTACTTC. Residues: CSVDGQGPNQETQYF.

This clonotype was seen only a few times. The V and J genes are TRBV3-1 and TRBJ1-2; D gene unclear. Germline V CDR1 and CDR2: LGHDT, YNNKEL (reference sequence). The CDR3 runs to 14 residues. V was cut by 0 bases and J by 7 bases, with 12 bases left in between. For the CDR3, the DNA is TGTGCCAGCAGCCAAGAGGGGAGCGCCGCTGGCTACACCTTC. It encodes CASSQEGSAAGYTF. The whole variable domain, remainder taken from reference TRBV3-1 and TRBJ1-2, is DTAVSQTPKYLVTQMGNDKSIKCEQNLGHDTMYWYKQDSKKFLKIMFSYNNKELIINETVPNRFSPKSPDKAHLNLHINSLELGDSAVYFCASSQEGSAAGYTFGSGTRLTVV.

This clonotype was seen many times. This chain links TRBV12-3 or TRBV12-4 with TRBJ2-1; tentatively, D is TRBD2 (6 bases). CDR3 length equals 15 residues. With 6 bases removed from V and 7 bases from J, the gap between germline ends came to 19 bases. The CDR3 sequence is CASRRRDSLLNEQFF. CDR3 sequence (DNA): TGTGCCAGCAGGAGGCGGGACTCCCTTTTGAATGAGCAGTTCTTC.